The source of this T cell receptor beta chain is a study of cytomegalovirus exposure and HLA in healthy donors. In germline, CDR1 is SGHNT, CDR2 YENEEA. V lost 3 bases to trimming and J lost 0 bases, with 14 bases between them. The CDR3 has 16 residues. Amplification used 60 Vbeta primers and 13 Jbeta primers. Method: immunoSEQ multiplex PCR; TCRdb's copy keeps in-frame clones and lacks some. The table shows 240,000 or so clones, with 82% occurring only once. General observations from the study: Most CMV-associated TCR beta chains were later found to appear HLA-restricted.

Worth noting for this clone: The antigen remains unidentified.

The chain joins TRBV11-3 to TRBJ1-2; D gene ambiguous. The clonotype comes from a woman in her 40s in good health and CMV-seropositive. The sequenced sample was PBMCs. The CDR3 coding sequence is TGTGCCAGCAGCTTGGGCATTCGGGGAGCTAACTATGGCTACACCTTC. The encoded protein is CASSLGIRGANYGYTF.